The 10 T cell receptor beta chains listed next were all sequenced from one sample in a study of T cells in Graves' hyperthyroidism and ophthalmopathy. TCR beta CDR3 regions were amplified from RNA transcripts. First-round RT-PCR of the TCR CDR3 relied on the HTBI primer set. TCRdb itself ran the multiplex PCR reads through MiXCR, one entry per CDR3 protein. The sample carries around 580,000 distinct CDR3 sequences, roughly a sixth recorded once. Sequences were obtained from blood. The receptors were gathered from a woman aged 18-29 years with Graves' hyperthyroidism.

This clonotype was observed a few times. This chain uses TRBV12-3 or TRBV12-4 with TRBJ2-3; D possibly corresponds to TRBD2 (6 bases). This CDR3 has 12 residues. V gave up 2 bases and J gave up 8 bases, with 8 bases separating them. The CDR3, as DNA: TGTGCCAGCAGTTTACGGAGGGGTACGCAGTATTTT. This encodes CASSLRRGTQYF.

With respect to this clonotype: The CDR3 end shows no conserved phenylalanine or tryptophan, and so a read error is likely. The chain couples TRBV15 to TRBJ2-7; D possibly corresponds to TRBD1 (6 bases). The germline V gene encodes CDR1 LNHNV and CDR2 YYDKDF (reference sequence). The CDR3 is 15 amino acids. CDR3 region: CATGRDWGPSYEQYS. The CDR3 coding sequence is TGTGCCACCGGCAGAGATTGGGGGCCTTCCTACGAGCAGTACTCC.

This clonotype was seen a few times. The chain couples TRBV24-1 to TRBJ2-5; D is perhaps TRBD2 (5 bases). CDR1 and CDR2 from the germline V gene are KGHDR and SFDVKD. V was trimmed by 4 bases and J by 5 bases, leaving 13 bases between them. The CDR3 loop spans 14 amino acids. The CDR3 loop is CATSEGVGLETQYF. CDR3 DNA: TGTGCCACCAGTGAGGGAGTGGGTCTGGAGACCCAGTACTTC.

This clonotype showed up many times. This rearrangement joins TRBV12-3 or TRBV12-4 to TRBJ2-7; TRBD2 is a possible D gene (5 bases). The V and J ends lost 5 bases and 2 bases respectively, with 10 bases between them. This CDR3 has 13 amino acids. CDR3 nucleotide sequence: TGTGCCAGCAGTAGCGGAAACACCTACGAGCAGTACTTC. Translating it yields CASSSGNTYEQYF.

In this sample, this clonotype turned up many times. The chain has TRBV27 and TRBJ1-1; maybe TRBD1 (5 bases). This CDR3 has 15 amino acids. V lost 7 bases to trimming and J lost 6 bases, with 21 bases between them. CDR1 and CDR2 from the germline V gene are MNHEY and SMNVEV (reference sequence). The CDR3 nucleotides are TGTGCCAGCACCACTACCCGGCAGGGTGGGTCTGAAGCTTTCTTT. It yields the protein CASTTTRQGGSEAFF.

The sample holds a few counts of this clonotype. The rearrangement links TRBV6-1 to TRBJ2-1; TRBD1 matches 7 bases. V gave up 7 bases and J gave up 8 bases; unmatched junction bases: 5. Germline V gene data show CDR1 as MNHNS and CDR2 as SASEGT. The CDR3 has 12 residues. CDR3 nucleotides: TGTGCCAGCACATCACAGGGGTATGAGCAGTTCTTC. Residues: CASTSQGYEQFF.

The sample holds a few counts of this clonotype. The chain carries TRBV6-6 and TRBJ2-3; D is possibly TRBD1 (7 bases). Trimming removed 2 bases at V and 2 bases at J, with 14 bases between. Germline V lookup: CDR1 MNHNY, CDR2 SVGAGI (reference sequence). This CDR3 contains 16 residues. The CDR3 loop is CASSYRSGGNTDTQYF. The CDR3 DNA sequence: TGTGCCAGCAGTTACCGGTCAGGGGGGAACACAGATACGCAGTATTTT.

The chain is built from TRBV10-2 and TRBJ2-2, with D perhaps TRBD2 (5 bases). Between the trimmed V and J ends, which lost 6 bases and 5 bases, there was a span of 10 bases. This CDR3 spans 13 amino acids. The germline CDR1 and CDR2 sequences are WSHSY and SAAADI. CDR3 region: CASRGRGTGELFF. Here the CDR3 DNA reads TGCGCCAGCAGAGGGAGAGGAACCGGGGAGCTGTTTTTT.

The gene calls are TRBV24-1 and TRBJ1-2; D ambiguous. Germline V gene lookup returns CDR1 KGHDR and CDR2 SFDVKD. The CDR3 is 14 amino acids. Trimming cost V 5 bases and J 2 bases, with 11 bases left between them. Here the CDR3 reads CATSAQSRNYGYTF. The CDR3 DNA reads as TGTGCCACCAGTGCCCAGAGCCGAAACTATGGCTACACCTTC.

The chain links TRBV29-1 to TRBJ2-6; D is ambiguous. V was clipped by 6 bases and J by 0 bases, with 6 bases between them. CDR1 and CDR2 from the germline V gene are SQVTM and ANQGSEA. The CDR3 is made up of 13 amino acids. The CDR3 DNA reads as TGCAGCGTCCTAACCTCTGGGGCCAACGTCCTGACTTTC. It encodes CSVLTSGANVLTF.